This passage covers 30 T cell receptor beta chains from one sample sequenced in a study of blood T cell repertoires in COVID-19. The method was immunoSEQ multiplex PCR; TCRdb's version includes in-frame clones alone and lacks a portion of them. The sample includes 150,000 to 200,000 clones, around 85% seen only once; the top ten take about a tenth. What was sequenced was peripheral blood. These receptor sequences come from a woman aged 60 to 75 with COVID-19, enrolled during active disease.

V is TRBV13 and J is TRBJ1-2; the match to TRBD1 covers 7 bases. The V and J ends lost 1 base and 3 bases, in that order; junction bases with no gene match: 5. Germline V lookup: CDR1 PRHDT, CDR2 FYEKMQ (reference sequence). There are 15 residues in the CDR3. In nucleotides, the CDR3 is TGTGCCAGCAGCTTAGACAGGGGTGGGGACTATGGCTACACCTTC. Amino acids: CASSLDRGGDYGYTF.

V usage is TRBV21-1 and J usage is TRBJ2-1; TRBD2 reflects the table's D call only, with no check against the DNA. TRBV21-1 is recorded as a pseudogene. The CDR3 covers 18 residues. DNA of the CDR3: TGTGCCAGCAGCATGGTAGCGGGAGGGCTGTGGGGGGACAATGAGCAGTTCTTC. Protein product: CASSMVAGGLWGDNEQFF.

This chain links TRBV7-2 with TRBJ1-2, with 7 positions matching TRBD1. Germline V gene lookup returns CDR1 SGHTA and CDR2 FQGNSA. This CDR3 is built from 14 residues. Germline trimming cut 6 bases from V and 8 bases from J; bases unmatched to any gene: 12. The CDR3 DNA reads as TGTGCCAGCAGTTCGAGGGGGCGTAATGAAGGCTACACCTTC. As protein: CASSSRGRNEGYTF.

V and J are TRBV9 and TRBJ2-7; TRBD2 matches at 9 bases. Germline lookup yields CDR1 SGDLS and CDR2 YYNGEE. This CDR3 has 15 amino acids. V trimming: 4 bases; J trimming: 0 bases; junction bases outside the gene matches: 5. The CDR3 reads CASSNPSGTSYEQYF. The CDR3 DNA sequence: TGTGCCAGCAGCAATCCTAGCGGGACCTCCTACGAGCAGTACTTC.

This clone was detected only once. This chain connects TRBV7-2 to TRBJ2-1; no definite D call. The germline V gene encodes CDR1 SGHTA and CDR2 FQGNSA. The ends were cut back, 2 bases at V and 5 bases at J, with 7 bases in the middle. The CDR3 totals 13 residues. CDR3 DNA: TGTGCCAGCAGCTTAAGCGCTCACAATGAGCAGTTCTTC. This translates into CASSLSAHNEQFF.

The genes are TRBV7-2 and TRBJ2-3; no clear D. V was shortened by 1 base and J by 6 bases, with 8 bases between the two germline ends. The CDR3 has 13 amino acids. Germline CDR1 is SGHTA and CDR2 is FQGNSA. The CDR3 reads CASSLGSRDTQYF. In DNA, the CDR3 is TGTGCCAGCAGCTTAGGGAGCCGGGATACGCAGTATTTT. The full variable domain, completed using reference TRBV7-2 and TRBJ2-3, is GAGVSQSPSNKVTEKGKDVELRCDPISGHTALYWYRQSLGQGLEFLIYFQGNSAPDKSGLPSDRFSAERTGGSVSTLTIQRTQQEDSAVYLCASSLGSRDTQYFGPGTRLTVL.

The table lists this clone with a count of one. The V and J genes are TRBV27 and TRBJ1-4; maybe TRBD1 (6 bases). Trimming removed 6 bases from V and 3 bases from J, with 14 bases in between. The V gene's germline CDR1 is MNHEY and CDR2 SMNVEV (reference sequence). This CDR3 has 15 amino acids. CDR3 amino acids: CASRVLGGPNEKLFF. Here the CDR3 DNA reads TGTGCCAGCAGGGTTCTCGGGGGGCCTAATGAAAAACTGTTTTTT.

V and J are TRBV25-1 and TRBJ2-1, with D possibly being TRBD2 (5 bases). The germline V and J ends were trimmed by 0 bases and 0 bases, with 12 bases remaining between them. This CDR3 comprises 17 residues. Germline V gene sequence: CDR1 MGHDK, CDR2 SYGVNS. CDR3 DNA: TGTGCCAGCAGTGAATATGGTAGCGCGAGCTCCTACAATGAGCAGTTCTTC. Residues: CASSEYGSASSYNEQFF. The variable domain in full, completed from reference TRBV25-1 and TRBJ2-1, reads EADIYQTPRYLVIGTGKKITLECSQTMGHDKMYWYQQDPGMELHLIHYSYGVNSTEKGDLSSESTVSRIRTEHFPLTLESARPSHTSQYLCASSEYGSASSYNEQFFGPGTRLTVL.

V gene TRBV4-3 combines with J gene TRBJ2-7; D gene uncertain. The CDR3 has 15 residues. Germline CDR1 LGHNA, CDR2 YSLEER. Trimming shortened V by 0 bases and J by 6 bases, and 15 bases separated the two germline ends. CDR3 coding DNA: TGCGCCAGCAGCCAAGATTGGGCTGTACGATTCGAGCAGTACTTC. Translation gives CASSQDWAVRFEQYF.

CDR3 in DNA: TGCGCCAGCAGCCCGTACGCATCTAGCGCGGACATTCAGTACTTC. It codes for CASSPYASSADIQYF. The chain links TRBV4-3 to TRBJ2-4, with D possibly matching TRBD2 (6 bases). The V and J ends lost 4 bases and 8 bases respectively, with 18 bases between them. CDR1 and CDR2 (germline): LGHNA, YSLEER. CDR3 length: 15 amino acids.

This chain links TRBV3-1 (or the pseudogene TRBV3-2) with TRBJ2-7; possible D gene TRBD2, 5 bases. The CDR3 runs 14 residues. Germline lookup yields CDR1 LGHDT and CDR2 YNNKEL (reference sequence). V was pared by 4 bases and J by 2 bases, with 12 bases between. Here the CDR3 reads CASSPRTLTYEQYF. CDR3 nucleotide sequence: TGTGCCAGCAGCCCCCGGACTCTCACCTACGAGCAGTACTTC.

This chain uses TRBV19 with TRBJ2-6; 10 bases match TRBD1. This CDR3 has 15 residues. Germline CDR1 LNHDA, CDR2 SQIVND (reference sequence). The trim removed 9 bases at V and 2 bases at J, leaving 4 bases unmatched. CDR3 residues: CASRDRGPGANVLTF. The CDR3 region has the DNA TGTGCCAGCCGGGACAGGGGACCTGGGGCCAACGTCCTGACTTTC. Drawing the rest from reference TRBV19 and TRBJ2-6, the complete variable domain is DGGITQSPKYLFRKEGQNVTLSCEQNLNHDAMYWYRQDPGQGLRLIYYSQIVNDFQKGDIAEGYSVSREKKESFPLTVTSAQKNPTAFYLCASRDRGPGANVLTFGAGSRLTVL.

The chain has TRBV24-1 and TRBJ2-2, with 7 bases lining up with TRBD1. This CDR3 is 14 amino acids long. The trim removed 8 bases at V and 4 bases at J, leaving 6 bases unmatched. Germline CDR1 and CDR2: KGHDR and SFDVKD. The DNA of the CDR3 is TGTGCCACCACGACAGGGACGGTCACCGGGGAGCTGTTTTTT. Encoded protein: CATTTGTVTGELFF.

The genes are TRBV30 and TRBJ1-2, with 9 bases aligning to TRBD1. Germline values: CDR1 GTSNPN, CDR2 SVGIG (reference sequence). V dropped 7 bases and J dropped 2; count of bases not matched to a gene: 8. This CDR3 contains 14 residues. CDR3 DNA: TGTGCCTCCACCGGACAGGGGATGAACTATGGCTACACCTTC. This gives the protein CASTGQGMNYGYTF.

The rearrangement joins TRBV4-3 to TRBJ2-6; possible D gene TRBD1, 6 bases. The CDR3 consists of 16 residues. Trimming shortened V by 3 bases and J by 4 bases, and 13 bases separated the two germline ends. In germline, CDR1 is LGHNA, CDR2 YSLEER. CDR3 residues: CASSQETGTGANVLTF. CDR3 coding DNA: TGCGCCAGCAGCCAGGAAACAGGGACCGGGGCCAACGTCCTGACTTTC.

The J gene is TRBJ1-2, the V gene TRBV28, with unresolved D. Per the germline V gene, CDR1 is MDHEN and CDR2 is SYDVKM. V shed 8 bases and J shed 8 bases, with 9 bases lying between them. The CDR3 runs to 10 residues. The CDR3 nucleotides read TGTGCCAGCGGTACTTGGGGCTACACCTTC. It yields the protein CASGTWGYTF.

CDR3 sequence: CSVTRSAANEQFF. The CDR3, as DNA: TGCAGCGTTACAAGGAGCGCGGCCAATGAGCAGTTCTTC. The genes are TRBV29-1 and TRBJ2-1; D is unresolved. V dropped 5 bases and J dropped 6 bases, with 14 bases sitting between them. Germline V gene sequence: CDR1 SQVTM, CDR2 ANQGSEA. The CDR3 covers 13 residues.

This chain links TRBV10-3 with TRBJ2-1; D unresolved. The ends were cut back, 0 bases at V and 3 bases at J, with 6 bases in the middle. CDR1 and CDR2 from the germline V gene are ENHRY and SYGVKD. The CDR3 contains 14 residues. Here the CDR3 DNA reads TGTGCCATCAGTGAGTCGAGCGTCTACAATGAGCAGTTCTTC. It encodes CAISESSVYNEQFF.

The J gene is TRBJ1-2, the V gene TRBV27; D possibly corresponds to TRBD1 (5 bases). The germline V gene has CDR1 MNHEY and CDR2 SMNVEV (reference sequence). The germline V and J ends were trimmed by 5 bases and 5 bases, with 12 bases remaining between them. This CDR3 has 13 residues. CDR3 nucleotides: TGTGCCAGCAGTCCAGGGCCTTTGTATGGCTACACCTTC. It specifies CASSPGPLYGYTF.

The chain couples TRBV9 to TRBJ2-7, with 8 bases identical to TRBD2. This CDR3 spans 16 amino acids. Germline CDR1 reads SGDLS; CDR2 reads YYNGEE. The junction had 14 bases not matched to a gene; V was cut back by 2 bases and J by 7 bases. CDR3 amino acids: CASSVGGRPRNEEQYF. Here the CDR3 DNA reads TGTGCCAGCAGCGTCGGCGGGAGGCCCCGAAATGAGGAGCAGTACTTC.

V gene TRBV7-6 combines with J gene TRBJ2-1; the D gene is possibly TRBD2 (5 bases). The ends were cut back, 1 base at V and 0 bases at J, with 13 bases in the middle. The CDR3 consists of 17 residues. The germline CDR1 and CDR2 sequences are SGHVS and FNYEAQ. Here the CDR3 DNA reads TGTGCCAGCAGCTTAGAGGAGGCGATCAGCTCCTACAATGAGCAGTTCTTC. This sequence encodes CASSLEEAISSYNEQFF.

This chain uses TRBV7-2 with TRBJ2-7, with 7 positions matching TRBD2. J was trimmed by 4 bases and V by 1 base; bases with no gene match: 7. Germline loops: CDR1 SGHTA, CDR2 FQGNSA. The CDR3 contains 15 residues. The CDR3: CASSLGDGRLYEQYF. The CDR3 DNA follows: TGTGCCAGCAGCTTAGGCGACGGGAGGCTTTACGAGCAGTACTTC.

The chain carries TRBV30 and TRBJ2-1; 9 nucleotides agree with TRBD2. The CDR3 has 17 amino acids. The V segment lost 0 bases and the J segment 0 bases; nucleotides outside the gene matches: 6. Germline V lookup: CDR1 GTSNPN, CDR2 SVGIG (reference sequence). DNA for the CDR3: TGTGCCTGGAGTGTACTACGCGGGAGGGTCTCCTACAATGAGCAGTTCTTC. Protein sequence: CAWSVLRGRVSYNEQFF.

V usage is TRBV11-2 and J usage is TRBJ2-7, with 8 bases lining up with TRBD2. The CDR3 totals 15 residues. With 5 bases clipped from V and 0 bases from J, the junction kept 6 bases outside the gene matches. Germline lookup yields CDR1 SGHAT and CDR2 FQNNGV. This CDR3 is CASSKSSGSSYEQYF. CDR3 nucleotides: TGTGCCAGCAGCAAATCGAGCGGGAGCTCCTACGAGCAGTACTTC. The complete variable domain, with remaining parts taken from reference TRBV11-2 and TRBJ2-7, reads EAGVAQSPRYKIIEKRQSVAFWCNPISGHATLYWYQQILGQGPKLLIQFQNNGVVDDSQLPKDRFSAERLKGVDSTLKIQPAKLEDSAVYLCASSKSSGSSYEQYFGPGTRLTVT.

The chain is built from TRBV30 and TRBJ1-2; D is unresolved. The CDR3 is made up of 10 amino acids. From germline, CDR1 is GTSNPN and CDR2 SVGIG (reference sequence). The ends were cut back, 5 bases at V and 4 bases at J, with 5 bases in the middle. The CDR3 DNA reads TGTGCCTGGGGCAGCTATGGCTACACCTTC. It is translated as CAWGSYGYTF. The entire variable domain, with the rest obtained from reference TRBV30 and TRBJ1-2, is as follows: SQTIHQWPATLVQPVGSPLSLECTVEGTSNPNLYWYRQAAGRGLQLLFYSVGIGQISSEVPQNLSASRPQDRQFILSSKKLLLSDSGFYLCAWGSYGYTFGSGTRLTVV.

This clone was seen a few times. This CDR3 reads CSVEAPGTAQLSYEQYF. CDR3 coding DNA: TGCAGCGTTGAAGCCCCAGGGACAGCCCAGCTATCCTACGAGCAGTACTTC. The chain recombines TRBV29-1 with TRBJ2-7, with 7 bases that match TRBD1. Trimming at V came to 1 base and at J to 1 base, leaving 13 bases not matched to a gene. The CDR3 contains 17 residues. The V gene's germline CDR1 is SQVTM and CDR2 ANQGSEA.

This clone appeared once. CDR3 bases: TGTGCCAGGACCGGGACTAGCGGGAGGGCCGTCGCCAAAAACATTCAGTACTTC. Its protein product is CARTGTSGRAVAKNIQYF. This chain links TRBV19 with TRBJ2-4; 16 bases are a match to TRBD2. Germline V lookup: CDR1 LNHDA, CDR2 SQIVND (reference sequence). Trimming at V came to 9 bases and at J to 1 base, leaving 9 bases not matched to a gene. The CDR3 runs to 18 residues.

The chain recombines TRBV11-2 with TRBJ2-7, with D unclear. Trimming cost V 4 bases and J 0 bases, with 4 bases left between them. CDR1 SGHAT and CDR2 FQNNGV come from the germline V gene. CDR3 length: 12 residues. The CDR3 DNA reads TGTGCCAGCAGCTCTAGCTCCTACGAGCAGTACTTC. It codes for CASSSSSYEQYF.

The chain joins TRBV9 to TRBJ2-7; D perhaps matches TRBD1 (6 bases). Trimming cost V 3 bases and J 3 bases, with 10 bases left between them. CDR3 size: 13 residues. CDR1 SGDLS and CDR2 YYNGEE come from the germline V gene. In DNA form, the CDR3 reads TGTGCCAGCAGCGAAGGGACATTCTACGAGCAGTACTTC. Residues: CASSEGTFYEQYF.

The chain employs TRBV6-6 and TRBJ1-4; a possible D gene is TRBD1 (5 bases). The germline CDR1 and CDR2 sequences are MNHNY and SVGAGI (reference sequence). The CDR3 is 13 amino acids. V was pared by 7 bases and J by 2 bases, with 8 bases between. The CDR3 DNA follows: TGTGCCAGCACCAAGGGGACTAATGAAAAACTGTTTTTT. Translating it yields CASTKGTNEKLFF.